This T cell receptor beta chain was captured by sequencing in a study of blood T cell repertoires in COVID-19. As for the study in general: The study drew acute and convalescent COVID-19 samples from the United States, Italy and Spain.

Germline V gives CDR1 SGHTA, CDR2 FQGNSA. CDR3 length: 18 residues. V lost 1 base to trimming and J lost 0 bases, with 17 bases between them. Per the original methods: Scientists estimated how many nucleated cells there were by amplifying reference gene primers. Method: immunoSEQ multiplex PCR; TCRdb's copy keeps in-frame clones and lacks some. Clonal size and the V and J genes are those of that table, whereas D and trimming came from the DNA. The sample yields 200,000 to 300,000 clones, over 75% seen once. The chain joins TRBV7-2 to TRBJ2-3, with D uncertain. The source is a human donor in a cohort sampled during active COVID-19. The sample taken for sequencing was peripheral blood. The CDR3 DNA is TGTGCCAGCAGCTTAGTTGGTGTGTCTATTTATAGCACAGATACGCAGTATTTT. Protein product: CASSLVGVSIYSTDTQYF.